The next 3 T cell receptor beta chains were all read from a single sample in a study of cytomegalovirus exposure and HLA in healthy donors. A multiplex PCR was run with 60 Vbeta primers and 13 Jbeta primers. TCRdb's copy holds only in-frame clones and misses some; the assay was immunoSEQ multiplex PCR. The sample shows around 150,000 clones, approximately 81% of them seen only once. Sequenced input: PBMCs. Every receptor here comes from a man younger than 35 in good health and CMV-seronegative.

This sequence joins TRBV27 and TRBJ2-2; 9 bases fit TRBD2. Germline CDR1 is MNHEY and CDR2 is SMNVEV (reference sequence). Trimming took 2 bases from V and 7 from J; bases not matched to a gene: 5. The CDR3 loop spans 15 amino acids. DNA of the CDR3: TGTGCCAGCAGTTTAGCGGGAGGGTGGGGCGGGGAGCTGTTTTTT. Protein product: CASSLAGGWGGELFF.

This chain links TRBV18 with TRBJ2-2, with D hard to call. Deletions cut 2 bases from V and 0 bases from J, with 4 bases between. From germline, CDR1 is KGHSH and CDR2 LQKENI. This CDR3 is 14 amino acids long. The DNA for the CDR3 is TGTGCCAGCTCACCAGGCTCGAACACCGGGGAGCTGTTTTTT. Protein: CASSPGSNTGELFF. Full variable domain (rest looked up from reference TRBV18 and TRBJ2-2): NAGVMQNPRHLVRRRGQEARLRCSPMKGHSHVYWYRQLPEEGLKFMVYLQKENIIDESGMPKERFSAEFPKEGPSILRIQQVVRGDSAAYFCASSPGSNTGELFFGEGSRLTVL.

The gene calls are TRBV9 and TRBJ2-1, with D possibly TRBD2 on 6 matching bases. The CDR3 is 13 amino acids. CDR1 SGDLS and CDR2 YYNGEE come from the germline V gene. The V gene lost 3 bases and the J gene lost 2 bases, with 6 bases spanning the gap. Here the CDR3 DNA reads TGTGCCAGCAGCGGCGGGACCTACAATGAGCAGTTCTTC. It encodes CASSGGTYNEQFF.